This T cell receptor (beta chain) was recorded in a study of T-cell reconstitution after alpha-beta-depleted transplantation in children. The CDR3 consists of 14 residues. Germline CDR1 reads MDHEN; CDR2 reads SYDVKM. The V end lost 6 bases, the J end lost 5 bases, and 14 bases lay between the germline ends. This clonotype has a handful of counts. Its antigen is undetermined. Study outcomes and limitations: Recipient T cells and thymic progenitors that survived were the source of the high TCRbeta diversity seen at day 60 in some patients. T-cell counts and diversity at one year following transplant were attributed mainly to newly produced T cells. Reportedly, roughly two months post-transplant, alpha-beta T cells arose from several hundred expanded graft clones.

During its preparation, the TCRbeta library received unique molecular identifiers. TCRdb re-called the PCR reads through MiXCR, storing one row per CDR3 protein. The profile shows under 250,000 distinct CDR3 sequences, about 6.6% of them singletons. This specimen was PBMCs, taken before TCRalphabeta/CD19-depleted stem cell transplant. This receptor was identified in a boy younger than 10 with acute lymphoblastic leukemia, due to receive a stem cell transplant. The chain links TRBV28 to TRBJ2-1; tentatively, D is TRBD1 or TRBD2 (5 bases each). CDR3 residues: CASSRDGVNNEQFF. CDR3 nucleotides: TGTGCCAGCAGCAGGGACGGTGTTAACAATGAGCAGTTCTTC.